This T cell receptor (beta chain) came from a study of immune evolution from preneoplasia to lung adenocarcinoma. Profiled with immunoSEQ multiplex PCR; TCRdb holds only in-frame clones, not every one. The sample has 13,000 to 15,000 clones; roughly 80% are singletons. As for this clone: The antigen is unknown.

Trimming at V came to 4 bases and at J to 4 bases, leaving 3 bases not matched to a gene. The CDR3 is 13 residues long. Germline loops: CDR1 MNHNY, CDR2 SVGAGI (reference sequence). Macro-dissection enriched premalignant or tumor cells before nucleic acid extraction. Findings and caveats of the study: Top clone share appeared to fall from AAH through AIS, MIA, adenocarcinoma.

V is TRBV6-6 and J is TRBJ1-1; 7 nucleotides match TRBD1. The specimen was FFPE minimally invasive lung adenocarcinoma tissue. The receptor comes from a person aged 65 to 85 with lung adenocarcinoma. DNA for the CDR3: TGTGCCAGCAGTTTCGGGACAGCCACTGAAGCTTTCTTT. Translating it yields CASSFGTATEAFF.